This paragraph reports one TCR beta chain. This sample was included in a study of T cells in tuberculosis. Measured with immunoSEQ multiplex PCR; TCRdb has only the in-frame clones, and not every one. The sample contains under 50,000 clones, 95% of which appear only once. This CDR3 contains 13 residues. Trimming shortened V by 3 bases and J by 1 base, and 6 bases separated the two germline ends. Per the germline V gene, CDR1 is SEHNR and CDR2 is FQNEAQ (reference sequence). The sequencing sample was made of PBMCs. The V gene is TRBV7-9, the J gene TRBJ1-1, with D uncertain. The receptor comes from a donor between 10 and 35 years old with latent tuberculosis or without tuberculosis infection. CDR3 region: CASSFLSNTEAFF. The DNA of the CDR3 is TGTGCCAGCAGCTTCCTTTCGAACACTGAAGCTTTCTTT.